The 10 T cell receptor beta chains reported below all come from one sample, sequenced in a study of blood T cells in healthy people across ages. It was with a sample-barcoded 5' primer and a J-beta primer mix that a second PCR of about 6 to 12 cycles was run. MiXCR, run by TCRdb on the 5' RACE reads, gives a single entry per CDR3 protein. Among roughly 800,000 distinct CDR3 sequences listed, 55% to 75% were seen once. Material for sequencing was blood. The receptors were sampled from a man younger than 40 in good health.

V gene TRBV27 combines with J gene TRBJ1-4; D ambiguous. Germline CDR1 and CDR2: MNHEY and SMNVEV (reference sequence). V lost 5 bases and J lost 9, with 10 bases in between. CDR3 length equals 12 residues. CDR3 loop: CASSPMGKKLFF. Here the CDR3 DNA reads TGTGCCAGCAGTCCCATGGGTAAAAAACTGTTTTTT.

This clonotype was observed a few times. V usage is TRBV9 and J usage is TRBJ2-1, with 11 bases lining up with TRBD1. Germline V gene lookup returns CDR1 SGDLS and CDR2 YYNGEE. J gave up 8 bases and V 3 bases, and 10 bases lay outside the gene matches. The CDR3 has 16 amino acids. Here the CDR3 reads CASSANRDRGFDEQFF. The DNA of the CDR3 is TGTGCCAGCAGCGCCAACCGGGACAGGGGGTTCGATGAGCAGTTCTTC.

V gene TRBV7-2 combines with J gene TRBJ2-7, with 13 bases fitting TRBD2. V was pared by 1 base and J by 2 bases, with 5 bases of the junction left unmatched. This CDR3 spans 17 amino acids. Germline lookup yields CDR1 SGHTA and CDR2 FQGNSA. Here the CDR3 reads CASSLGLAGGGTYEQYF. In DNA, the CDR3 is TGTGCCAGCAGCTTAGGACTAGCGGGAGGAGGGACCTACGAGCAGTACTTC.

The chain joins TRBV7-6 to TRBJ2-1; D is tentatively TRBD1 or TRBD2 (6 bases each). Trimming pared 4 bases from V and 6 bases from J, leaving 16 bases between. CDR1 and CDR2 (germline): SGHVS, FNYEAQ. The CDR3 has 15 residues. CDR3: CASSSMEGVRNEQFF. CDR3 in DNA: TGTGCCAGCAGCTCAATGGAGGGGGTTCGCAATGAGCAGTTCTTC.

The chain carries TRBV7-9 and TRBJ1-2; D is uncertain. The CDR3 has 12 residues. Germline loops: CDR1 SEHNR, CDR2 FQNEAQ (reference sequence). Trimming removed 5 bases from V and 7 bases from J, with 11 bases in between. Here the CDR3 reads CASSPHRTGYTF. CDR3 nucleotides: TGTGCCAGCAGCCCTCACAGAACTGGCTACACCTTC.

CDR3 nucleotides: TGCAGCGCGGATCTCCTTACCCTGTACCAAGAGACCCAGTACTTC. This codes for CSADLLTLYQETQYF. V is TRBV29-1 and J is TRBJ2-5; no clear D gene. Germline values: CDR1 SQVTM, CDR2 ANQGSEA. The V and J ends lost 7 bases and 0 bases respectively, with 18 bases between them. The CDR3 contains 15 residues.

In its sample, this clonotype was seen once. The genes are TRBV20-1 and TRBJ2-5; TRBD2 matches 7 bases. The length of the CDR3 is 14 residues. V dropped 1 base and J dropped 4; count of bases not matched to a gene: 6. CDR1 and CDR2 from the germline V gene are DFQATT and SNEGSKA (reference sequence). This CDR3 is CSARVTGRRETQYF. The CDR3 nucleotides read TGCAGTGCTAGAGTGACCGGGAGGAGAGAGACCCAGTACTTC.

The CDR3: CSATSIQGEGVGNEQFF. Here the CDR3 DNA reads TGCAGTGCTACCTCCATCCAGGGGGAAGGGGTAGGGAATGAGCAGTTCTTC. The V and J genes are TRBV20-1 and TRBJ2-1; 7 positions match TRBD1. CDR3 length: 17 residues. Germline CDR1 DFQATT, CDR2 SNEGSKA (reference sequence). The J segment lost 7 bases and the V segment lost 4 bases, leaving 19 bases of the junction unmatched.

V and J are TRBV5-1 and TRBJ1-2; D is unresolved. Germline V gene data show CDR1 as SGHRS and CDR2 as YFSETQ. V was trimmed by 4 bases and J by 2 bases, leaving 15 bases between them. The CDR3 runs 15 residues. CDR3 protein: CASSPGEAANYGYTF. CDR3 bases: TGCGCCAGCAGCCCCGGGGAAGCAGCAAACTATGGCTACACCTTC.

This chain joins TRBV29-1 and TRBJ1-2, with D unresolved. Trimming took 3 bases from V and 6 from J, leaving 17 bases between them. The CDR3 sequence is 14 residues long. Germline-derived CDR1 and CDR2 are SQVTM and ANQGSEA. The DNA of the CDR3 is TGCAGCGTTGAGTATGGCTCCCGCCCCAATGGCTACACCTTC. Translation gives CSVEYGSRPNGYTF. The full variable domain, with the rest looked up from reference TRBV29-1 and TRBJ1-2, is SAVISQKPSRDICQRGTSLTIQCQVDSQVTMMFWYRQQPGQSLTLIATANQGSEATYESGFVIDKFPISRPNLTFSTLTVSNMSPEDSSIYLCSVEYGSRPNGYTFGSGTRLTVV.